The clone carrying this TCR beta chain has just one count. Its antigen remains unknown. The data were produced by immunoSEQ multiplex PCR, yet TCRdb's version contains in-frame clones alone and is incomplete. This table has more than 110,000 clones, around 93% appearing once. The data were taken from a study of cytotoxic CD8 clonotypes in ibrutinib-treated CLL. In the study overall: By median roughly 68 months, about 12 had progressed and 14 stayed remitted; responses had been 2 complete and roughly 25 partial.

CDR3 length: 20 residues. After removal of 3 bases from V and 1 base from J, the junction contained 15 bases not matched to a gene. Germline CDR1 is LNHDA and CDR2 is SQIVND (reference sequence). Overall study findings and caveats: Sustained-remission and progressing patients had different sampling times. Researchers report that baseline clonality outpaced age-matched healthy donors and tracked circulating CD8+ T-cell counts. Before falling back toward baseline at progression, clonality had risen at the time of ibrutinib response.

The source of this sequence is a human donor with chronic lymphocytic leukemia. This chain links TRBV19 with TRBJ2-3; 11 bases map to TRBD2. Sequencing was performed on PBMCs, taken after 12 months of ibrutinib treatment. The CDR3 DNA reads as TGTGCCAGTAGTATCTCGGGTACTAGCGGGAGACTAATTGGCACAGATACGCAGTATTTT. Translating gives CASSISGTSGRLIGTDTQYF.